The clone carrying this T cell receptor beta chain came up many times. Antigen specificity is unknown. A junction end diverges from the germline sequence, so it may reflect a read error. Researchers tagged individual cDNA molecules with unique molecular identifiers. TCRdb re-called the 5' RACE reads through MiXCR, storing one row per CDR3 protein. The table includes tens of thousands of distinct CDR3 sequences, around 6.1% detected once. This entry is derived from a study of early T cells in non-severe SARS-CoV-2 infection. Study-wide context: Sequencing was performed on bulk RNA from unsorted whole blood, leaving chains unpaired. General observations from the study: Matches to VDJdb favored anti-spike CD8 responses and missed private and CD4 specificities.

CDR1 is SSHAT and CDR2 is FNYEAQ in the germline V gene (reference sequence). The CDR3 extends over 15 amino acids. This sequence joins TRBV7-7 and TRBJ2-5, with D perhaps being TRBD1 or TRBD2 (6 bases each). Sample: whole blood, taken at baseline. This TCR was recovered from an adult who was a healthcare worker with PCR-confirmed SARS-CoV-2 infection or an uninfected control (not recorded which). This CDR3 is CASSSGGVLQETQYF. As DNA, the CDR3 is TGTGCTAGCAGCTCCGGGGGCGTTCTCCAAGAGACCCAGTACTTC.